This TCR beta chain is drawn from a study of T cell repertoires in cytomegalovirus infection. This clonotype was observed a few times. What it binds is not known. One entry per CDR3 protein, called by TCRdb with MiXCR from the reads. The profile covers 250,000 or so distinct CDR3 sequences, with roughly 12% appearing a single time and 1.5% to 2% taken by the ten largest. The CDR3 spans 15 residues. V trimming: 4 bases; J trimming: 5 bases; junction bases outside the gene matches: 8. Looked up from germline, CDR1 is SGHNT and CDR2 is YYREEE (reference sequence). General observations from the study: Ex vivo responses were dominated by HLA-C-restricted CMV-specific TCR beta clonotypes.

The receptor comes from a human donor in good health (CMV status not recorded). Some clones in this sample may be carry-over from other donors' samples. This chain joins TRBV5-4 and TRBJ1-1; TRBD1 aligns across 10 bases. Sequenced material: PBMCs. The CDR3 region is CASSTRQGADTEAFF. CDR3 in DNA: TGTGCCAGCAGCACTCGACAGGGGGCGGATACTGAAGCTTTCTTT.